A selection of T cell receptor beta chains follows, all from one sample in a study of T cell changes during pregnancy in multiple sclerosis. Using immunoSEQ multiplex PCR, the repertoire was profiled, and TCRdb retains in-frame clones only, with some absent. Altogether under 70,000 clones are present, roughly 91% being singletons, with the ten largest covering approximately 2%. The sample was peripheral blood, taken in the third trimester of pregnancy. Receptor source: a female donor in good health, enrolled as a control in a pregnancy study. CDR3s include the opening cysteine and the closing phenylalanine or tryptophan. A D gene is named only where the DNA matches it firmly.

V: TRBV30
D: NA
CDR3: CAWSVEGNTQYF

V: TRBV9
D: TRBD2
CDR3: CASSGGTSGLGEELFF

V: TRBV19
D: TRBD1
CDR3: CASSRSGQAAFF

V: TRBV7-9
D: TRBD1
CDR3: CASSLGPTGSTEAFF

V: TRBV4-1
D: TRBD2
CDR3: CASSQERTSGQNTGELFF

V: TRBV12-5
D: TRBD1
CDR3: CASGSSARGYEQFF

V: TRBV5-4
D: TRBD2
CDR3: CASSYGLAGGETQYF

V: TRBV19
D: NA
CDR3: CASSIDYTVSEQFF

V: TRBV5-6
D: NA
CDR3: CASSPTTRIYNEQFF

V: TRBV7-9
D: NA
CDR3: CASSTGIMRPQHF

V: TRBV18
D: NA
CDR3: CASSPHKTDTQYF

V: TRBV15
D: TRBD2
CDR3: CATSRPGAGEKYEQYF

V: TRBV6-4
D: TRBD2
CDR3: CASSGSGGTDTQYF

V: TRBV5-1
D: TRBD2
CDR3: CASSFAGVGSNEQYF

V: TRBV11-3
D: TRBD2
CDR3: CASSLFLAGGATGELFF

V: TRBV9
D: NA
CDR3: CASSVASNNEQFF

V: TRBV5-4
D: NA
CDR3: CASSYIGRDGYTF

V: TRBV27
D: TRBD1
CDR3: CASSPLPGGVGNEQFF

V: TRBV14
D: NA
CDR3: CASSPGGLKPQHF

V: TRBV5-1
D: NA
CDR3: CASTSDSYGYTF

V: TRBV30
D: NA
CDR3: CASTTGNYGYTF

V: TRBV28
D: TRBD2
CDR3: CASSRWGGQETQYF

V: TRBV5-1
D: NA
CDR3: CASSLQETQYF

V: TRBV6-4
D: TRBD1
CDR3: CASSDKDRGSDTQYF

V: TRBV5-6
D: NA
CDR3: CASSLGQLNQPQHF

V: TRBV30
D: NA
CDR3: CAWSAELVPYEQYF

V: TRBV18
D: NA
CDR3: CASSPLSLAKNIQYF

V: TRBV19
D: NA
CDR3: CASSPDGRTASYEQYF

V: TRBV6-5
D: NA
CDR3: CASSYGPAESYEQYF

V: TRBV2
D: NA
CDR3: CASSINNEQFF